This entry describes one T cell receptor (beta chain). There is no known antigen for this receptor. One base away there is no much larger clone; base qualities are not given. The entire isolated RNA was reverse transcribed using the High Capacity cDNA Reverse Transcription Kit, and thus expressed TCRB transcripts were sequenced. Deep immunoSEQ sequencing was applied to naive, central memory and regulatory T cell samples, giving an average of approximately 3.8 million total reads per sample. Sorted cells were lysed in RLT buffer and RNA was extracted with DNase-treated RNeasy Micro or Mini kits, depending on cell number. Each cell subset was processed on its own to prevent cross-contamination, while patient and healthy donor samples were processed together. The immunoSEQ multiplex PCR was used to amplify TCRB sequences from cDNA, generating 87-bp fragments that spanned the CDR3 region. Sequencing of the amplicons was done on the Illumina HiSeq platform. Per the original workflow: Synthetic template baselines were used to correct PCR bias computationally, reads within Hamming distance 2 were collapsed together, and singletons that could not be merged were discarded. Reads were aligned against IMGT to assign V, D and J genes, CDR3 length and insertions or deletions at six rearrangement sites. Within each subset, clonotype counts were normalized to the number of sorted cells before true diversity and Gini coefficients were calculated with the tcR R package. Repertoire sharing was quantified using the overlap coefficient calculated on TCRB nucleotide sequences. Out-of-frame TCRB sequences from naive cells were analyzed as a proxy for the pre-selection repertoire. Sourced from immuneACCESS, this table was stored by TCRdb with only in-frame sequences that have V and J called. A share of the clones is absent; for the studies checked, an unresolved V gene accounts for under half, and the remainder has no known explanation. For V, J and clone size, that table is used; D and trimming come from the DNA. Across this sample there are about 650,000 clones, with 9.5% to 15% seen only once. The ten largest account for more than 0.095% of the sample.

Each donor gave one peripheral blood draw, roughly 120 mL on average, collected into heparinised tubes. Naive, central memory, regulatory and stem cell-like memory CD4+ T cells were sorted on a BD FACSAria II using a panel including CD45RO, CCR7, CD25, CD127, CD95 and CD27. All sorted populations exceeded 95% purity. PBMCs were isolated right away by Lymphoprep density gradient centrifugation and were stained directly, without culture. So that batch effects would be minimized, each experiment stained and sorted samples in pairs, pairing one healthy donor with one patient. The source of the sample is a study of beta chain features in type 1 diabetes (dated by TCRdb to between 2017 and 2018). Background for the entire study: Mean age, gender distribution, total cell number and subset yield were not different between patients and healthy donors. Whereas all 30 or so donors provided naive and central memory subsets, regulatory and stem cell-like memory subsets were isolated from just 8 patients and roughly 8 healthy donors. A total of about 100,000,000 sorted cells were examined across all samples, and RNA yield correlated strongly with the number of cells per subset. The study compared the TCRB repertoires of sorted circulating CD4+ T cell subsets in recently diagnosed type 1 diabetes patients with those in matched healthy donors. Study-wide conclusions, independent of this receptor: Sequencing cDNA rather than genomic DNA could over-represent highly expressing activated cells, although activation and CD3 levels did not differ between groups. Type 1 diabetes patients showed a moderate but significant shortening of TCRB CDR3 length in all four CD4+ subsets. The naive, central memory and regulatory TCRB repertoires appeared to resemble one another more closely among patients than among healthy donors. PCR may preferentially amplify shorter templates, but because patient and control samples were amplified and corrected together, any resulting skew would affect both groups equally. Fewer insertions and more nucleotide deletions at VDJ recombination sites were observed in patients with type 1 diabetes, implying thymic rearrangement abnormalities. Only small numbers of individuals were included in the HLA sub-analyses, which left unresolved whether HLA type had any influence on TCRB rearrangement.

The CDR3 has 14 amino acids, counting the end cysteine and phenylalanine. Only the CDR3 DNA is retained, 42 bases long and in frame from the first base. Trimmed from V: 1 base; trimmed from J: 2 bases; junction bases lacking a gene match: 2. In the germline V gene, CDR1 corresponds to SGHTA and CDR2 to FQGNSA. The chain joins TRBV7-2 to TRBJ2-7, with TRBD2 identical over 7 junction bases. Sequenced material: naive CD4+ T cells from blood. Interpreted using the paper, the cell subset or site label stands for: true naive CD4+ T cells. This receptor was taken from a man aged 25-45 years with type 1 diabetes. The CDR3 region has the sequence CASSLVLAAYEQYF. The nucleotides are TGTGCCAGCAGCTTAGTCCTAGCGGCCTACGAGCAGTACTTC.